This record concerns one TCR beta chain sequence. The antigen is undetermined. Between the trimmed V and J ends, which lost 6 bases and 8 bases, there was a span of 16 bases. Germline values: CDR1 MNHEY, CDR2 SVGAGI. This CDR3 has 14 residues. Described time point: week 11, during vaccination. Vaccination used 300 ug of mutant IDH1 20-mer peptide per dose, with topical imiquimod. This specimen comes from a study of a mutant IDH1 vaccine in newly diagnosed glioma. Study-level background: Patients received eight vaccinations in weeks 1, 3, 5, 7, 11, 15, 19, 23.

Libraries were prepared by immunoSEQ multiplex PCR; TCRdb keeps only in-frame clonotypes and omits some of them. The data hold more than 50,000 clones, with 89% observed a single time. The sequencing here drew on PBMCs, taken from a glioma patient whose treatment included an IDH1 peptide vaccine. The sequence was obtained from a man aged 35 to 55 with glioma. The J gene is TRBJ1-4, the V gene TRBV6-5; D is unclear. The CDR3 protein is CASRKGGVGEKLFF. The CDR3 DNA reads as TGTGCCAGCAGGAAGGGCGGGGTAGGAGAAAAACTGTTTTTT.